Following are 30 T cell receptor beta chains from one sample sequenced in a study of cytotoxic CD8 clonotypes in ibrutinib-treated CLL. Measured with immunoSEQ multiplex PCR; TCRdb has only the in-frame clones, and not every one. The sample comprises 150,000 or so clones, approximately 80% of which are singletons, and about 4.3% rests with the top ten. The sequencing here drew on PBMCs, taken after 24 months of ibrutinib treatment. These receptor sequences come from a human donor with chronic lymphocytic leukemia.

The chain is built from TRBV7-8 and TRBJ1-1; 12 bases fit TRBD1. Per the germline V gene, CDR1 is SGHVS and CDR2 is FQNEAQ. The length of the CDR3 is 14 residues. Trimming at V came to 6 bases and at J to 5 bases, leaving 4 bases not matched to a gene. CDR3 residues: CASRGQGAGTEAFF. The CDR3, as DNA: TGTGCCAGCAGGGGACAGGGGGCAGGTACTGAAGCTTTCTTT.

This chain joins TRBV7-2 and TRBJ1-1; 8 bases align to TRBD1. This CDR3 is built from 18 residues. The ends lost 2 bases at V and 0 bases at J; junction bases unmatched: 11. Germline loops: CDR1 SGHTA, CDR2 FQGNSA. The CDR3 bases are TGTGCCAGCAGCTTAAACCCGCCAGGGGGCTGGATGAACACTGAAGCTTTCTTT. Its protein is CASSLNPPGGWMNTEAFF.

The V call is TRBV30, the J call TRBJ1-3, with a tentative D call TRBD1 (6 bases). Trimming left V 1 base short and J 2 bases short, with 15 bases between. This CDR3 has 16 residues. Germline V gene data show CDR1 as GTSNPN and CDR2 as SVGIG (reference sequence). Written as DNA, the CDR3 is TGTGCCTGGAGTGGGAAACAGGGTCTAACTGGAAACACCATATATTTT. This encodes CAWSGKQGLTGNTIYF.

This chain joins TRBV5-1 and TRBJ2-5; 12 nucleotides align to TRBD1. Germline V lookup: CDR1 SGHRS, CDR2 YFSETQ. With 2 bases clipped from V and 5 bases from J, the junction kept 4 bases outside the gene matches. The CDR3 is 15 residues long. CDR3 residues: CASSFGTGGAETQYF. The CDR3 nucleotides read TGCGCCAGCAGCTTCGGGACAGGGGGCGCGGAGACCCAGTACTTC.

V and J are TRBV27 and TRBJ2-3, with 7 positions matching TRBD2. The junction had 11 bases not matched to a gene; V was cut back by 5 bases and J by 0 bases. The CDR3 totals 17 residues. Germline V CDR1 and CDR2: MNHEY, SMNVEV (reference sequence). The CDR3 nucleotides are TGTGCCAGCAGTCAGGGTCCTGGGGGGGGGAGCACAGATACGCAGTATTTT. Its translation: CASSQGPGGGSTDTQYF.

The V call is TRBV27, the J call TRBJ1-2; D uncertain. Germline values: CDR1 MNHEY, CDR2 SMNVEV (reference sequence). The CDR3 has 16 residues. V dropped 4 bases and J dropped 8 bases, with 23 bases sitting between them. CDR3 coding DNA: TGTGCCAGCAGTTCTTCAACCCTTCTGGACCGGAGAGGCTACACCTTC. Encoded protein: CASSSSTLLDRRGYTF.

The chain carries TRBV5-1 and TRBJ1-6; D is possibly TRBD1 (6 bases). Germline CDR1 and CDR2: SGHRS and YFSETQ. This CDR3 is 16 amino acids long. V was shortened by 0 bases and J by 7 bases, with 14 bases between the two germline ends. CDR3 region: CASSLGSRTENSPLHF. As DNA, the CDR3 is TGCGCCAGCAGCTTGGGTTCCCGGACAGAAAATTCACCCCTCCACTTT.

The chain carries TRBV19 and TRBJ2-3; possible D gene TRBD1, 6 bases. V lost 2 bases and J 4 bases, leaving 13 bases between the germline ends. Germline CDR1 and CDR2: LNHDA and SQIVND (reference sequence). The CDR3 has 15 amino acids. CDR3 nucleotide sequence: TGTGCCAGTAGTATATCGGTGGGGGCCGCAGATACGCAGTATTTT. Protein: CASSISVGAADTQYF. The variable domain in full, with the rest retrieved from reference TRBV19 and TRBJ2-3, is DGGITQSPKYLFRKEGQNVTLSCEQNLNHDAMYWYRQDPGQGLRLIYYSQIVNDFQKGDIAEGYSVSREKKESFPLTVTSAQKNPTAFYLCASSISVGAADTQYFGPGTRLTVL.

The chain joins TRBV13 to TRBJ2-5; D possibly matches TRBD1 or TRBD2 (5 bases each). Germline values: CDR1 PRHDT, CDR2 FYEKMQ (reference sequence). Trimming took 5 bases from V and 5 from J, leaving 18 bases between them. CDR3 length equals 15 residues. The CDR3 DNA sequence: TGTGCCAGCAGCGTCCGGGGCTCCCTGGGGGAGACCCAGTACTTC. It is translated as CASSVRGSLGETQYF.

The chain couples TRBV7-7 to TRBJ1-1; possibly TRBD1 for D (6 bases). V lost 3 bases, J lost 5 bases, and 10 bases lay in between. Germline CDR1 SSHAT, CDR2 FNYEAQ (reference sequence). The CDR3 consists of 13 residues. DNA of the CDR3: TGTGCCAGCAGCTTCAGCAGGGGTACTGAAGCTTTCTTT. Its protein product is CASSFSRGTEAFF.

V usage is TRBV14 and J usage is TRBJ1-6, with D hard to call. Germline CDR1 is SGHDN and CDR2 is FVKESK. V was shortened by 5 bases and J by 8 bases, with 16 bases between the two germline ends. The CDR3 is 15 amino acids. This chain's CDR3 is CASSNFGVMDSPLHF. The CDR3 nucleotides are TGTGCCAGCAGCAACTTTGGGGTCATGGATTCACCCCTCCACTTT.

J is TRBJ2-7 and V is TRBV2; D call uncertain. This CDR3 spans 14 amino acids. Germline V gene lookup returns CDR1 SNHLY and CDR2 FYNNEI. Trimming removed 6 bases at V and 3 bases at J, with 15 bases between. In DNA, the CDR3 is TGTGCCAGCAGACCCCCCGACGGTATCTACGAGCAGTACTTC. This codes for CASRPPDGIYEQYF.

In DNA form, the CDR3 reads TGCGCCAGCAGCCAAGAATATGTCTCCGTCTCCTACGAGCAGTACTTC. Amino acids: CASSQEYVSVSYEQYF. The chain combines TRBV4-3 with TRBJ2-7; no firm D call. V lost 0 bases to trimming and J lost 0 bases, with 12 bases between them. Germline CDR1 LGHNA, CDR2 YSLEER. The CDR3 consists of 16 residues.

The rearrangement uses TRBV6-5 and TRBJ1-2, with unresolved D. Germline V gene lookup returns CDR1 MNHEY and CDR2 SVGAGI. The CDR3 loop spans 14 amino acids. Trimming shortened V by 6 bases and J by 1 base, and 12 bases separated the two germline ends. The CDR3 nucleotides read TGTGCCAGCAGCAGGTCACAGTTTAACTATGGCTACACCTTC. It is translated as CASSRSQFNYGYTF.

V gene TRBV5-5 combines with J gene TRBJ1-5; no firm D call. The length of the CDR3 is 15 residues. V lost 1 base and J lost 3, with 11 bases in between. Germline V gene lookup returns CDR1 SGHKS and CDR2 YYEKEE (reference sequence). The chain's CDR3 is CASSLTPGDNQPQHF. The DNA for the CDR3 is TGTGCCAGCAGCTTGACACCCGGGGACAATCAGCCCCAGCATTTT.

J is TRBJ2-1 and V is TRBV29-1, with TRBD2 as a possible D gene (5 bases). Trimming cost V 8 bases and J 6 bases, with 14 bases left between them. The CDR3 loop spans 12 amino acids. The germline gives CDR1 SQVTM, CDR2 ANQGSEA. The CDR3 DNA sequence: TGCAGCCTAGAAGCCCTAGCCAATGAGCAGTTCTTC. The encoded protein is CSLEALANEQFF.

The J gene is TRBJ2-2, the V gene TRBV4-2; no clear D. V lost 0 bases, J lost 2 bases, and 13 bases lay in between. The germline gives CDR1 LGHNA, CDR2 YNFKEQ. This CDR3 is 17 amino acids long. This CDR3 is CASSQDQANFNTGELFF. Written as DNA, the CDR3 is TGTGCCAGCAGCCAAGATCAAGCTAACTTCAACACCGGGGAGCTGTTTTTT.

The sample holds one count of this clone. The V gene is TRBV28, the J gene TRBJ2-7; possibly TRBD1 for D (5 bases). This CDR3 comprises 14 residues. Germline V gene data show CDR1 as MDHEN and CDR2 as SYDVKM. The V gene lost 3 bases and the J gene lost 3 bases, with 12 bases spanning the gap. CDR3 coding DNA: TGTGCCAGCAGTTTTTACGGCAGGGTCTACGAGCAGTACTTC. This codes for CASSFYGRVYEQYF.

The V gene is TRBV6-1, the J gene TRBJ1-5, with 7 positions matching TRBD1. The ends lost 3 bases at V and 0 bases at J; junction bases unmatched: 11. CDR1 and CDR2 from the germline V gene are MNHNS and SASEGT. The CDR3 extends over 18 amino acids. CDR3 bases: TGTGCCAGCAGTGAGACTGACAGGGACTGGTATAGCAATCAGCCCCAGCATTTT. Protein sequence: CASSETDRDWYSNQPQHF.

The chain carries TRBV5-5 and TRBJ2-7; D remains ambiguous. Germline assignment: CDR1 SGHKS and CDR2 YYEKEE (reference sequence). The CDR3 sequence is 13 residues long. V shed 2 bases and J shed 0 bases, with 6 bases lying between them. The CDR3 bases are TGTGCCAGCAGCTTTGTAGACTCCTACGAGCAGTACTTC. It encodes CASSFVDSYEQYF.

This clone came up once. J is TRBJ1-5 and V is TRBV19; 7 positions match TRBD1. V shed 2 bases and J 2 bases; nucleotides not matched to a gene: 6. The CDR3 runs 16 residues. Germline V gene sequence: CDR1 LNHDA, CDR2 SQIVND (reference sequence). CDR3 sequence reads: CASSINRGWGNQPQHF. CDR3 bases: TGTGCCAGTAGTATAAACAGGGGATGGGGCAATCAGCCCCAGCATTTT. The full variable domain, its missing parts supplied by reference TRBV19 and TRBJ1-5, is DGGITQSPKYLFRKEGQNVTLSCEQNLNHDAMYWYRQDPGQGLRLIYYSQIVNDFQKGDIAEGYSVSREKKESFPLTVTSAQKNPTAFYLCASSINRGWGNQPQHFGDGTRLSIL.

This chain connects TRBV18 to TRBJ1-4; D not certain. CDR3 length: 13 residues. V was clipped by 2 bases and J by 3 bases, with 4 bases between them. Germline CDR1 reads KGHSH; CDR2 reads LQKENI. The CDR3 here is CASSPGPNEKLFF. CDR3 sequence (DNA): TGTGCCAGCTCACCAGGTCCTAATGAAAAACTGTTTTTT.

This chain links TRBV7-9 with TRBJ1-5; possibly TRBD1 for D (6 bases). V lost 5 bases and J lost 2, with 19 bases in between. From germline, CDR1 is SEHNR and CDR2 FQNEAQ (reference sequence). This CDR3 contains 17 residues. The CDR3 sequence: CASSGRIGGRGNQPQHF. Here the CDR3 DNA reads TGTGCCAGCAGCGGACGTATTGGGGGGCGCGGCAATCAGCCCCAGCATTTT.

J is TRBJ2-3 and V is TRBV9; possible D gene TRBD2, 7 bases. The V gene lost 1 base and the J gene lost 4 bases, with 19 bases spanning the gap. CDR1 and CDR2 (germline): SGDLS, YYNGEE. CDR3 size: 17 residues. This CDR3 reads CASSVRGREGIADTQYF. The CDR3 nucleotides read TGTGCCAGCAGCGTAAGGGGGAGGGAGGGTATCGCAGATACGCAGTATTTT.

CDR3 sequence: CASSYVGAKNIQYF. The DNA of the CDR3 is TGTGCCAGCAGTTACGTGGGGGCCAAAAACATTCAGTACTTC. The chain uses TRBV6-5 and TRBJ2-4; D is ambiguous. Trimming stripped 2 bases from V and 1 base from J, with 6 bases between. There are 14 residues in the CDR3. Germline CDR1 is MNHEY and CDR2 is SVGAGI.

The chain links TRBV30 to TRBJ1-1; D is unclear. V was trimmed by 2 bases and J by 1 base, leaving 17 bases between them. CDR1 and CDR2 (germline): GTSNPN, SVGIG (reference sequence). There are 16 residues in the CDR3. The CDR3 sequence is CAWSIPLGVSNTEAFF. CDR3 coding DNA: TGTGCCTGGAGTATACCCCTCGGGGTTTCGAACACTGAAGCTTTCTTT. Variable domain in full (rest from reference TRBV30 and TRBJ1-1): SQTIHQWPATLVQPVGSPLSLECTVEGTSNPNLYWYRQAAGRGLQLLFYSVGIGQISSEVPQNLSASRPQDRQFILSSKKLLLSDSGFYLCAWSIPLGVSNTEAFFGQGTRLTVV.

The chain joins TRBV19 to TRBJ1-2, with TRBD1 as a possible D gene (5 bases). V was shortened by 3 bases and J by 11 bases, with 13 bases between the two germline ends. CDR1 is LNHDA, CDR2 SQIVND, per germline (reference sequence). This CDR3 is 12 amino acids long. For the CDR3, the DNA is TGTGCCAGTAGTATGGGAGCCGGGGGATACACCTTC. Encoded protein: CASSMGAGGYTF.

The table lists this clone with a few counts. The rearrangement joins TRBV28 to TRBJ1-4; TRBD1 agrees at 8 bases. CDR1 is MDHEN and CDR2 is SYDVKM in the germline V gene. Trimming took 7 bases from V and 5 from J; bases not matched to a gene: 6. The CDR3 covers 14 residues. CDR3 protein: CASNLDRVNEKLFF. The CDR3 bases are TGTGCCAGCAACTTGGACAGGGTGAATGAAAAACTGTTTTTT.

This sequence joins TRBV7-9 and TRBJ1-1, with a tentative D call TRBD1 (6 bases). Germline-derived CDR1 and CDR2 are SEHNR and FQNEAQ (reference sequence). V was pared by 5 bases and J by 1 base, with 20 bases between. The CDR3 is made up of 17 amino acids. In DNA form, the CDR3 reads TGTGCCAGCAGCCCCCCCGGCTACGGGGGGCCGAACACTGAAGCTTTCTTT. Translating it yields CASSPPGYGGPNTEAFF. Filled out from reference TRBV7-9 and TRBJ1-1, the complete variable domain reads DTGVSQNPRHKITKRGQNVTFRCDPISEHNRLYWYRQTLGQGPEFLTYFQNEAQLEKSRLLSDRFSAERPKGSFSTLEIQRTEQGDSAMYLCASSPPGYGGPNTEAFFGQGTRLTVV.

The chain recombines TRBV5-4 with TRBJ2-2; D gene ambiguous. Germline lookup yields CDR1 SGHNT and CDR2 YYREEE (reference sequence). The V gene lost 1 base and the J gene lost 5 bases, with 6 bases spanning the gap. The CDR3 covers 13 residues. CDR3 sequence: CASSLPDTGELFF. The DNA for the CDR3 is TGTGCCAGCAGCTTGCCGGATACCGGGGAGCTGTTTTTT.